This T cell receptor (beta chain) emerged from a study of T cells in Graves' hyperthyroidism and ophthalmopathy. Germline CDR1 SGHTA, CDR2 FQGNSA. The CDR3 extends over 15 amino acids. The V and J ends lost 1 base and 10 bases, in that order; junction bases with no gene match: 8. This clonotype was recorded many times. Amplification of TCR beta CDR3 regions used RNA as the template. An initial round of RT-PCR targeting the TCR CDR3 relied on the HTBI primer set. TCRdb reanalysed the multiplex PCR reads using MiXCR and keeps one entry per CDR3 protein. The repertoire holds 500,000 to 550,000 distinct CDR3 sequences, with 15% to 20% as singletons.

V gene TRBV7-2 combines with J gene TRBJ2-1; 9 positions agree with TRBD2. This TCR came from a man aged 40-50 years with Graves' ophthalmopathy. Sequenced material: blood. The CDR3 spells CASSLGSGGAREQFF. The DNA for the CDR3 is TGTGCCAGCAGCTTAGGTAGCGGGGGTGCCAGGGAGCAGTTCTTC.